This entry lists 8 T cell receptor beta chains sequenced from one sample in a study of molecular identifiers for immune sequencing clone quantification. MiXCR, run by TCRdb on the PCR reads, gives a single entry per CDR3 protein. The data hold approximately 550,000 distinct CDR3 sequences, with roughly 23% observed a single time. The material sequenced was naive CD8+ T cells from blood, with Jurkat cell RNA spiked in. The subset: FACS-sorted CD8+CD4-CCR7+CD45RA+ naive T cells. These receptors were collected from a human donor in good health. Some libraries in this study had Jurkat cell RNA spiked in.

This clonotype was observed a few times. The chain uses TRBV5-6 and TRBJ1-1; no firm D call. Trimming stripped 1 base from V and 1 base from J, with 8 bases between. The CDR3 sequence is 14 residues long. The germline V gene encodes CDR1 SGHDT and CDR2 YYEEEE. CDR3 DNA sequence: TGTGCCAGCAGCTTGTTGCCGGAGAACACTGAAGCTTTCTTT. It specifies CASSLLPENTEAFF.

This chain connects TRBV4-3 to TRBJ2-7, with D possibly TRBD1 on 5 matching bases. The CDR3 runs to 14 residues. The V gene lost 0 bases and the J gene lost 4 bases, with 10 bases spanning the gap. Germline assignment: CDR1 LGHNA and CDR2 YSLEER. The CDR3 spells CASSQETDHYEQYF. CDR3 sequence (DNA): TGCGCCAGCAGCCAAGAGACAGACCATTACGAGCAGTACTTC.

This clonotype was detected only a few times. The genes are TRBV4-1 and TRBJ1-1; possible D gene TRBD1, 5 bases. This CDR3 spans 14 amino acids. Trimming took 4 bases from V and 6 from J, leaving 15 bases between them. From germline, CDR1 is MGHRA and CDR2 YSYEKL. CDR3 amino acids: CASSRIRGVAEAFF. CDR3 nucleotides: TGCGCCAGCAGCCGGATTCGGGGGGTCGCTGAAGCTTTCTTT.

This clonotype was observed at least ten times. The V call is TRBV10-3, the J call TRBJ2-5, with D perhaps being TRBD1 or TRBD2 (5 bases each). CDR1 and CDR2 from the germline V gene are ENHRY and SYGVKD. The CDR3 is made up of 13 amino acids. Between the trimmed V and J ends, which lost 7 bases and 2 bases, there was a span of 11 bases. The CDR3 reads CAITGTQQETQYF. The DNA of the CDR3 is TGTGCCATCACCGGGACGCAACAAGAGACCCAGTACTTC.

The chain links TRBV5-8 to TRBJ1-1; 8 positions match TRBD1. The CDR3 loop spans 16 amino acids. Germline CDR1 is SGHTS and CDR2 is YDEGEE. V shed 0 bases and J 10 bases; nucleotides not matched to a gene: 14. The chain's CDR3 is CASSLGGLTGGSVAFF. The DNA for the CDR3 is TGTGCCAGCAGCTTGGGGGGGCTAACAGGGGGAAGTGTAGCTTTCTTT.

The CDR3 region is CAWTTVGELFF. The CDR3 nucleotides read TGTGCCTGGACCACCGTGGGGGAGCTGTTTTTT. The chain has TRBV30 and TRBJ2-2, with D unresolved. The V end was cut by 4 bases, the J end by 8 bases, with 8 bases between. This CDR3 is 11 amino acids long. CDR1 GTSNPN and CDR2 SVGIG come from the germline V gene (reference sequence).

The sample holds a few counts of this clonotype. The genes are TRBV4-3 and TRBJ2-7; TRBD1 aligns across 8 bases. The CDR3 is made up of 15 amino acids. Unmatched junction bases numbered 4, after V lost 0 bases and J lost 3 bases. CDR1 is LGHNA, CDR2 YSLEER, per germline. This CDR3 is CASSQDTGTGYEQYF. The CDR3 bases are TGCGCCAGCAGCCAAGATACCGGGACAGGCTACGAGCAGTACTTC.

This clonotype was found many times. V usage is TRBV15 and J usage is TRBJ1-2, with D unresolved. V shed 0 bases and J shed 8 bases, with 4 bases lying between them. The germline gives CDR1 LNHNV, CDR2 YYDKDF (reference sequence). The CDR3 is 11 residues long. The CDR3 sequence: CATSRDLGYTF. The CDR3 DNA follows: TGTGCCACCAGCAGAGATTTAGGCTACACCTTC.